This TCR beta chain stems from a study of blood T cell repertoires in COVID-19. Study background: Specimens from acute and convalescent COVID-19 originated in the United States, Italy and Spain. PBMCs, B-cell-depleted T cells, or T cells provided the cDNA or gDNA that made up the material.

This table comes from immunoSEQ multiplex PCR, and its TCRdb copy is limited to in-frame clones, with some not included. Here the sample spans 55,000 to 95,000 clones, roughly four fifths being singletons. V shed 0 bases, J shed 5 bases, and the junction held 11 bases outside the gene matches. Germline CDR1 is SGHRS and CDR2 is YFSETQ. CDR3 length: 19 amino acids. This TCR came from a woman aged 70-85 years with acute or convalescent COVID-19. J is TRBJ2-7 and V is TRBV5-1; TRBD2 matches 16 bases. The specimen sequenced was peripheral blood. The CDR3 DNA follows: TGCGCCAGCAGCTTGGCCGTCCCGGGACTAGCGGGAGGGCCGGACGAGCAGTACTTC. The encoded protein is CASSLAVPGLAGGPDEQYF.